The clone carrying this T cell receptor (beta chain) has just one count. Its matching antigen is unknown. Germline V gene sequence: CDR1 LNHDA, CDR2 SQIVND (reference sequence). CDR3 length: 15 amino acids. V dropped 6 bases and J dropped 0 bases, with 12 bases sitting between them. The sample originates from a study of cytomegalovirus exposure and HLA in healthy donors. Looking at the study overall: The study's early data release held roughly 91 million unique TCRs from HLA-typed donors. Most donors, around 81% of 350 to 450 genotyped, fell in the Caucasian-associated ancestry cluster.

Sampled while nominally healthy, donors likely had unrecorded immune exposures. Overall study results and limits: Association of a missense DCLRE1C variant with TCR beta V- and J-gene trimming was reported in a later analysis.

Primers for the PCR totalled 60 Vbeta and 13 Jbeta. Assay: immunoSEQ multiplex PCR; the TCRdb copy retains only in-frame clones and omits some. Found here are about 200,000 clones, around 86% of them singletons; the top ten hold 6.5%. The gene calls are TRBV19 and TRBJ2-1; perhaps TRBD1 as D (6 bases). The sample comprised PBMCs. The clonotype was recovered from a woman aged 45 to 65 in good health and CMV-seropositive. For the CDR3, the DNA is TGTGCCAGTAGATCGAGGGACACCTCCTACAATGAGCAGTTCTTC. This encodes CASRSRDTSYNEQFF.